The 17 T cell receptor beta chains below all came from one sample that was sequenced in a study of T cells in Graves' hyperthyroidism and ophthalmopathy. RNA transcripts yielded amplified TCR beta CDR3 regions. Carried out on the TCR CDR3, a first-round RT-PCR used the HTBI primer set. TCRdb reprocessed the multiplex PCR reads with MiXCR, giving one entry per CDR3 protein. The repertoire includes 610,000 or so distinct CDR3 sequences, around 46% of them detected once, and approximately 7.5% sits in the top ten. Sequencing used peripheral blood or thyroid tissue (not recorded which). These receptors were obtained from a woman between 18 and 30 years old with Graves' hyperthyroidism.

This clonotype has at least ten counts. V gene TRBV29-1 combines with J gene TRBJ2-7, with D maybe TRBD1 (5 bases). Germline lookup yields CDR1 SQVTM and CDR2 ANQGSEA. The CDR3 totals 14 residues. Trimming pared 7 bases from V and 2 bases from J, leaving 18 bases between. CDR3 protein: CSAKKAGLPYEQYF. In DNA form, the CDR3 reads TGCAGCGCGAAAAAAGCAGGGCTCCCCTACGAGCAGTACTTC.

At least ten counts were recorded for this clonotype. V and J are TRBV9 and TRBJ2-5, with no clear D. Germline V gene lookup returns CDR1 SGDLS and CDR2 YYNGEE. CDR3 length equals 15 residues. V gave up 0 bases and J gave up 2 bases, with 11 bases separating them. Written as DNA, the CDR3 is TGTGCCAGCAGCGTAGGAGTAAAACCACAAGAGACCCAGTACTTC. Amino acids: CASSVGVKPQETQYF.

This clonotype occurred a few times. The chain links TRBV2 to TRBJ2-1, with 8 nucleotides matching TRBD2. The CDR3 sequence is 18 residues long. CDR1 and CDR2 from the germline V gene are SNHLY and FYNNEI. V lost 7 bases, J lost 5 bases, and 19 bases stayed unmatched. The CDR3 DNA reads as TGTGCCAGCACTCCTAGAGGTTGGCGGGAGGCTACAGACAATGAGCAGTTCTTC. This gives the protein CASTPRGWREATDNEQFF.

This clonotype was seen many times. The rearrangement uses TRBV7-8 and TRBJ1-2, with a weak D call TRBD1 (6 bases). The germline CDR1 and CDR2 sequences are SGHVS and FQNEAQ. The V end was cut by 1 base, the J end by 7 bases, with 19 bases between. The length of the CDR3 is 16 residues. The CDR3 loop reads CASSLGVQGLWTGYTF. CDR3 nucleotides: TGTGCCAGCAGCTTAGGGGTACAGGGTTTATGGACTGGCTACACCTTC.

The CDR3, as DNA: TGTGCCAGCAGTGGCGGGAACACCGGGGCCAACGTCCTGACTTTC. Protein: CASSGGNTGANVLTF. The chain recombines TRBV6-4 with TRBJ2-6; D is perhaps TRBD2 (6 bases). Germline CDR1 MRHNA, CDR2 SNTAGT. The CDR3 is made up of 15 amino acids. Trimming cost V 4 bases and J 4 bases, with 11 bases left between them.

This sequence joins TRBV24-1 and TRBJ2-3; TRBD2 agrees at 10 bases. This CDR3 has 19 residues. J lost 0 bases, V lost 3 bases, and 11 bases had no gene match. Germline V gene sequence: CDR1 KGHDR, CDR2 SFDVKD. In nucleotides, the CDR3 is TGTGCCACCAGTGATCGAAAACCGGGACTAGCGACTAGCACAGATACGCAGTATTTT. It is translated as CATSDRKPGLATSTDTQYF.

The J gene is TRBJ1-5, the V gene TRBV12-3 or TRBV12-4; D perhaps matches TRBD1 (5 bases). This CDR3 is 16 amino acids long. Trimming left V 3 bases short and J 8 bases short, with 20 bases between. For the CDR3, the DNA is TGTGCCAGCAGTTTGATTTCACGGGGCCCGAGGGAGCCCCAGCATTTT. This codes for CASSLISRGPREPQHF.

In this sample, this clonotype turned up many times. The V call is TRBV12-3 or TRBV12-4, the J call TRBJ1-5; TRBD1 matches at 9 bases. CDR3 length: 15 amino acids. The V gene end was trimmed by 5 bases and the J gene end by 5 bases; junction bases not matched to a gene: 7. The chain's CDR3 is CASSGDRDVDQPQHF. For the CDR3, the DNA is TGTGCCAGCAGTGGGGACAGGGATGTAGATCAGCCCCAGCATTTT.

This clonotype was recorded only once. The chain joins TRBV20-1 to TRBJ1-5, with 10 bases fitting TRBD1. V dropped 5 bases and J dropped 6; count of bases not matched to a gene: 10. Looked up from germline, CDR1 is DFQATT and CDR2 is SNEGSKA (reference sequence). The CDR3 is 15 amino acids. This CDR3 is CSAQATGGDSQPQHF. CDR3 nucleotide sequence: TGCAGTGCTCAAGCGACAGGGGGCGACAGTCAGCCCCAGCATTTT.

This clonotype was detected only once. In DNA, the CDR3 is TGTGCCACCAGCAGAGGATGGGGGACTGGGGCCAACGTCCTGACTTTC. This encodes CATSRGWGTGANVLTF. This chain links TRBV15 with TRBJ2-6; D is possibly TRBD1 or TRBD2 (5 bases each). This CDR3 is built from 16 residues. The V end was cut by 1 base, the J end by 2 bases, with 9 bases between. The germline gives CDR1 LNHNV, CDR2 YYDKDF (reference sequence).

Many counts were recorded for this clonotype. The J gene is TRBJ1-1, the V gene TRBV20-1, with TRBD1 as a possible D gene (6 bases). This CDR3 contains 14 residues. The germline V gene has CDR1 DFQATT and CDR2 SNEGSKA (reference sequence). V lost 7 bases, J lost 6 bases, and 21 bases lay in between. In DNA, the CDR3 is TGCAGTGGCAGAGACCCCAGGGGTTCACCTGAAGCTTTCTTT. It encodes CSGRDPRGSPEAFF.

V usage is TRBV7-3 and J usage is TRBJ1-3; no reliable D call. Germline CDR1 reads SGHTA; CDR2 reads FQGTGA. Trimming took off 1 base at V and 4 bases at J, with 11 bases between the two ends. This CDR3 has 15 amino acids. The CDR3 DNA is TGTGCCAGCAGCTTAAGCGCGGGGTTGGGAAACACCATATATTTT. This gives the protein CASSLSAGLGNTIYF.

Turning to this clonotype: The CDR3 end shows no conserved phenylalanine or tryptophan, and so a read error is likely. The limits of the CDR3 on the DNA are not certain, so only TCRdb's listed CDR3 is given. The chain employs TRBV12-3 or TRBV12-4 and TRBJ1-3. The CDR3 sequence runs 9 residues, both termini included. CDR3 region: CASSHRLEL.

This chain connects TRBV2 to TRBJ1-5, with TRBD1 identical over 9 bases. Per germline, CDR1 SNHLY and CDR2 FYNNEI. This CDR3 is built from 14 residues. V dropped 1 base and J dropped 7; count of bases not matched to a gene: 2. The DNA for the CDR3 is TGTGCCAGCAGTGAAGGGACAGGGGACCAGCCCCAGCATTTT. This gives the protein CASSEGTGDQPQHF.

The chain couples TRBV20-1 to TRBJ2-7, with TRBD2 matching over 7 bases. Gene TRBJ2-1 matches the end of the DNA better, so the J call may be wrong. From germline, CDR1 is DFQATT and CDR2 SNEGSKA (reference sequence). This CDR3 contains 13 residues. CDR3 DNA: TGCAGTGCTAGGGAAGGACTAGTTGGTGAGCAGTTCTTC. Translation: CSAREGLVGEQFF.

The genes are TRBV5-4 and TRBJ2-5, with 9 positions matching TRBD1. Germline V lookup: CDR1 SGHNT, CDR2 YYREEE (reference sequence). The CDR3 sequence is 15 residues long. V dropped 1 base and J dropped 5; count of bases not matched to a gene: 6. This chain's CDR3 is CASSLPGTGWETQYF. The CDR3 region has the DNA TGTGCCAGCAGCTTGCCCGGGACAGGGTGGGAGACCCAGTACTTC.

This clonotype has only a few counts. The chain has TRBV29-1 and TRBJ1-1; 7 nucleotides match TRBD1. The CDR3 has 12 residues. Trimming took 8 bases from V and 0 from J; bases not matched to a gene: 3. The germline V gene encodes CDR1 SQVTM and CDR2 ANQGSEA. The CDR3 here is CSLQGMNTEAFF. As DNA, the CDR3 is TGCAGCTTACAGGGGATGAACACTGAAGCTTTCTTT.